The rows below give T cell receptor beta chains drawn from one sample of a study of T-cell memory formation after mild COVID-19. TCRdb re-called the 5' RACE reads through MiXCR, storing one row per CDR3 protein. In the table there are roughly 250,000 distinct CDR3 sequences, approximately 16% of which are singletons. The sequenced sample was PBMCs or a T cell subset sorted from them (not recorded which). Receptors were obtained from a man aged 18 to 30 who had mild COVID-19 (a few samples of this study predate the infection). Cell type and time point are not known. Both conserved end residues are trimmed from each CDR3.

v_call,cdr3_aa
TRBV18,ASSPVDRPSGNTIY
TRBV5-1,ASSLVPQAGLTYEQY
TRBV5-1,ASSSASWGNEQF
TRBV4-2,ASSQDEGQYTGELF
TRBV20-1,SAQPRYSNQPQH
TRBV4-2,ASSQEARDEQY
TRBV27,ASSFPTGGELF
TRBV5-1,ASKASAGSTLNTEAF
TRBV3-1,ASSRGTGRRRGTGELF
TRBV3-1,ASSHGGFNEQF
TRBV10-3,AISEVGGNQPQH
TRBV5-1,ASSTQQGISGELF
TRBV7-2,ASSLFDPGLGGANVLT
TRBV11-2,ARSLSPGTVGTGELF
TRBV29-1,SAYSLNEQF
TRBV6-1,ASSVWGSGETQY
TRBV7-9,ASSQGGRGGNQPQH
TRBV24-1,ATNQGFEETQY
TRBV28,ASSFNPASWGYGYT
TRBV27,ASSFGPGETQY
TRBV15,ATSRDQLAVNTEAF
TRBV7-9,ASSEGTQY
TRBV20-1,SLVGGQKRYEQY
TRBV5-6,ASSAGLAGTNEQF
TRBV5-1,ASSLEGKANYGYT
TRBV27,ASSELGRETQY
TRBV15,ATSTSGTEGSPLH
TRBV7-9,ASSLKGAGTSLSTDTQY
TRBV4-1,ASSQDRGIVETPLH
TRBV12-3/TRBV12-4,ASSPMSGRTNEKLF
TRBV7-9,ASTRGQGGNSPLH
TRBV6-5,ASSYSSSSNDEQY
TRBV7-2,ASTLGLTNEKLF
TRBV5-5,ASSFPGRYEQY
TRBV24-1,ATSEAGGNEQF
TRBV24-1,ATSLSTDTQY
TRBV10-3,ATTRGQLNTEAF
TRBV20-1,SAQRPGGRSDTQY
TRBV5-6,ASSSGQGGGQPQH
TRBV10-3,AISSPGGNYGYT
TRBV2,ASSESSGGNTQY
TRBV6-5,ASSYDRGSNTEAF
TRBV7-9,ASSFAGLNTGELF
TRBV3-1,ASSQVSGTPIYEQY
TRBV19,ASTPTAIYGYT
TRBV2,ASGRRQGNQPQH
TRBV7-2,ASSGRGNTDTQY
TRBV6-6,ASSRVVQSEKLF
TRBV4-1,ASSQGLVGEQY
TRBV5-5,ASSLVGLNTGELF
TRBV9,ASSVGRNTGELF
TRBV12-3/TRBV12-4,ASRNAGSNTEAF
TRBV12-3/TRBV12-4,ASSAQIQETQY
TRBV5-1,ASSLDPSGANVLT
TRBV28,ASSSADRINQPQH